This T cell receptor (beta chain) originates from a study of blood T cells in healthy people across ages. Study-level background: About one barcoded beta molecule was captured per two T cells (by template switching).

Concerning this clonotype: Antigen specificity is unknown.

Study observations and caveats: A roughly linear age-dependent decrease characterized TCR beta diversity per million T cells.

The CDR3 spans 16 residues. The germline CDR1 and CDR2 sequences are SGHTA and FQGNSA. Trimming took 1 base from V and 1 from J, leaving 11 bases between them. PCR was performed a second time for 7 to 11 cycles using a sample-barcoded 5' primer and a J-beta primer mix. In TCRdb, the 5' RACE reads were re-called with MiXCR into one record per CDR3 protein. Here the sample spans around 1,500,000 distinct CDR3 sequences, about 28% being singletons. Sequenced sample: blood. This receptor was obtained from a woman aged 25 to 39 in good health. The chain employs TRBV7-2 and TRBJ2-1; possibly TRBD2 for D (5 bases). The CDR3 DNA reads TGTGCCAGCAGCTTAGAGGCGGGCCGATCCTACAATGAGCAGTTCTTC. Its protein product is CASSLEAGRSYNEQFF. The complete variable domain, with remaining parts taken from reference TRBV7-2 and TRBJ2-1, reads GAGVSQSPSNKVTEKGKDVELRCDPISGHTALYWYRQSLGQGLEFLIYFQGNSAPDKSGLPSDRFSAERTGGSVSTLTIQRTQQEDSAVYLCASSLEAGRSYNEQFFGPGTRLTVL.